This passage covers 9 T cell receptor beta chains from one sample sequenced in a study of PD-L1 blockade in urothelial cancer. The time point here: pretreatment peripheral blood. Measured with immunoSEQ multiplex PCR; TCRdb has only the in-frame clones, and not every one. Found here are tens of thousands of clones, more than 75% of them singletons; the top ten hold about 16%. The sequencing used PBMCs, collected around atezolizumab (anti-PD-L1) treatment. The receptors were gathered from a man in his sixties with urothelial cancer.

The rearrangement joins TRBV5-1 to TRBJ2-1; 13 positions agree with TRBD2. The V and J ends lost 4 bases and 0 bases, in that order; junction bases with no gene match: 4. This CDR3 has 17 amino acids. In germline, CDR1 is SGHRS, CDR2 YFSETQ. The DNA of the CDR3 is TGCGCCAGCAGCGAAACTAGCGGGGGGGCCTCCTACAATGAGCAGTTCTTC. Its protein is CASSETSGGASYNEQFF. The variable domain in full, completed from reference TRBV5-1 and TRBJ2-1, reads KAGVTQTPRYLIKTRGQQVTLSCSPISGHRSVSWYQQTPGQGLQFLFEYFSETQRNKGNFPGRFSGRQFSNSRSEMNVSTLELGDSALYLCASSETSGGASYNEQFFGPGTRLTVL.

The chain uses TRBV7-3 and TRBJ2-1, with 9 positions matching TRBD2. The junction had 1 base not matched to a gene; V was cut back by 3 bases and J by 7 bases. Per germline, CDR1 SGHTA and CDR2 FQGTGA. There are 13 residues in the CDR3. This CDR3 is CASSFSGGNEQFF. The CDR3 DNA sequence: TGTGCCAGCAGCTTTAGCGGGGGAAATGAGCAGTTCTTC.

The V and J genes are TRBV4-3 and TRBJ1-2; 11 bases align to TRBD1. Trimming at V came to 0 bases and at J to 2 bases, leaving 8 bases not matched to a gene. Per germline, CDR1 LGHNA and CDR2 YSLEER. CDR3 length: 18 residues. CDR3 amino acids: CASSQEVRTGGLNYGYTF. The CDR3 nucleotides are TGCGCCAGCAGCCAAGAAGTTAGGACAGGGGGCCTAAACTATGGCTACACCTTC.

The V and J genes are TRBV18 and TRBJ2-2, with 11 bases aligning to TRBD1. The J segment lost 5 bases and the V segment lost 5 bases, leaving 7 bases of the junction unmatched. The germline CDR1 and CDR2 sequences are KGHSH and LQKENI. CDR3 length: 16 residues. CDR3 residues: CASSSTDRGRTGELFF. The CDR3 DNA reads as TGTGCCAGCTCATCCACGGACAGGGGGCGAACCGGGGAGCTGTTTTTT.

The chain employs TRBV7-3 and TRBJ1-5, with D unresolved. Germline V CDR1 and CDR2: SGHTA, FQGTGA. Trimming took off 9 bases at V and 4 bases at J, with 4 bases between the two ends. The CDR3 contains 10 residues. CDR3 sequence: CASLNQPQHF. CDR3 DNA: TGTGCCAGTTTAAATCAGCCCCAGCATTTT.

This rearrangement joins TRBV7-2 to TRBJ2-1; D is ambiguous. The CDR3 covers 13 residues. Trimming removed 1 base from V and 9 bases from J, with 10 bases in between. Looked up from germline, CDR1 is SGHTA and CDR2 is FQGNSA. This CDR3 reads CASSLDTFGEQFF. The CDR3 DNA reads TGTGCCAGCAGCTTAGATACGTTCGGTGAGCAGTTCTTC.

The gene calls are TRBV28 and TRBJ1-1; tentative D call: TRBD1 (5 bases). The CDR3 totals 13 residues. Germline V CDR1 and CDR2: MDHEN, SYDVKM. Trimming removed 5 bases from V and 0 bases from J, with 7 bases in between. The CDR3 protein is CASSRQLNTEAFF. The CDR3 nucleotides are TGTGCCAGCAGTCGACAGCTGAACACTGAAGCTTTCTTT.

The rearrangement links TRBV5-5 to TRBJ2-3; D is unresolved. Trimming left V 3 bases short and J 3 bases short, with 14 bases between. The CDR3 is made up of 15 amino acids. Germline assignment: CDR1 SGHKS and CDR2 YYEKEE (reference sequence). Here the CDR3 DNA reads TGTGCCAGCAGCTCGCCGGGTTTTGATACAGATACGCAGTATTTT. Its protein product is CASSSPGFDTDTQYF. Variable domain in full (rest from reference TRBV5-5 and TRBJ2-3): DAGVTQSPTHLIKTRGQQVTLRCSPISGHKSVSWYQQVLGQGPQFIFQYYEKEERGRGNFPDRFSARQFPNYSSELNVNALLLGDSALYLCASSSPGFDTDTQYFGPGTRLTVL.

The CDR3 DNA is TGTGCCAGCAGCCAAGTTTCGGGAACTCGAGGAGAGACCCAGTACTTC. Protein: CASSQVSGTRGETQYF. This chain connects TRBV14 to TRBJ2-5; weak D call: TRBD2 (5 bases). This CDR3 has 16 residues. The germline V gene has CDR1 SGHDN and CDR2 FVKESK. Trimming left V 1 base short and J 4 bases short, with 16 bases between.